Included here is one T cell receptor (beta chain) sequence, with context. Profiled with immunoSEQ multiplex PCR; TCRdb holds only in-frame clones, not every one. This table holds about 29,000 clones, 80% to 95% found once. This CDR3 is 14 amino acids long. Germline V gene sequence: CDR1 MNHNS, CDR2 SASEGT. Trimming shortened V by 1 base and J by 1 base, and 5 bases separated the two germline ends. The sample comes from a study of OX40 agonist ivuxolimab in advanced cancers. Study-wide background: A partial response was reached by three patients: one with hepatocellular carcinoma and two with cutaneous melanoma.

The source is an adult with an advanced solid tumor such as melanoma, head and neck, liver or kidney cancer. The rearrangement uses TRBV6-1 and TRBJ1-5; D is undetermined. Sequenced material: CD4+ or CD8+ T cells sorted from blood, taken in a trial of the OX40 agonist ivuxolimab. CDR3 sequence: CASSEGGSNQPQHF. CDR3 nucleotide sequence: TGTGCCAGCAGTGAAGGGGGAAGCAATCAGCCCCAGCATTTT.